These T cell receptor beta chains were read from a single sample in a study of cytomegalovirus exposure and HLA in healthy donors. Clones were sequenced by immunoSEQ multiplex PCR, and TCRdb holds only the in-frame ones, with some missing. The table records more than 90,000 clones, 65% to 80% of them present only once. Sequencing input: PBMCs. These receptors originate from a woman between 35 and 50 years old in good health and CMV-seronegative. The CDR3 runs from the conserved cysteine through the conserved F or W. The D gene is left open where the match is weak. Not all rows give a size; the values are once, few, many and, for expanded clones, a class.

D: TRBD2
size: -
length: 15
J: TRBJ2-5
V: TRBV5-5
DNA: TGTGCCAGCAGCTTGCCTAGCGGGTCGCAAGAGACCCAGTACTTC
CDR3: CASSLPSGSQETQYF

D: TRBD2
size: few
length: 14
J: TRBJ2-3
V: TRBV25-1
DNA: TGTGCCAGTCGCGACCGGGACTACATAGATACGCAGTATTTT
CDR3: CASRDRDYIDTQYF

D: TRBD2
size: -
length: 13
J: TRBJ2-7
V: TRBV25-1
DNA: TGTGCCAGCAGTGAATGGGAGGGCTACGAGCAGTACTTC
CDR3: CASSEWEGYEQYF

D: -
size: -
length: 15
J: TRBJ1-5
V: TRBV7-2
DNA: TGTGCCAGCAGCTCCCTTCAAGCGTTCAATCAGCCCCAGCATTTT
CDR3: CASSSLQAFNQPQHF

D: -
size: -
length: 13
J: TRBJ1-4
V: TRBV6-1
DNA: TGTGCCACCGGGACATCGCTCAATGAAAAACTGTTTTTT
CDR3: CATGTSLNEKLFF

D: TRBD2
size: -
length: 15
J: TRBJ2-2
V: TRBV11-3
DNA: TGTGCCAGCAGCCTAGATGGGAGGGCCACCGGGGAGCTGTTTTTT
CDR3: CASSLDGRATGELFF

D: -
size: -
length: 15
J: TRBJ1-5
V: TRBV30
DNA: TGTGCCTGGAGTGCCGGGACTGAGAGCAATCAGCCCCAGAATTTT
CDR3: CAWSAGTESNQPQNF

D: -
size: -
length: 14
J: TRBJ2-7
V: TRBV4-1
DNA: TGCGCCAGCAGCCAAGATGCTATCTCCTACGAGCAATACTTC
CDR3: CASSQDAISYEQYF

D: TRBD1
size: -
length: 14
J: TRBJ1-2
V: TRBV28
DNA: TGTGCCAGCAGTATCCTAGGGACAGGCTATGGCTACACCTTC
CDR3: CASSILGTGYGYTF

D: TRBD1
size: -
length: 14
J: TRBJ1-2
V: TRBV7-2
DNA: TGTGCCAGCAGCTTAAGACAGGGGTACTATGGCTACACCTTC
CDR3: CASSLRQGYYGYTF

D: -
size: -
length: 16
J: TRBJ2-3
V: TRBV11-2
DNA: TGTGCCAGCAGCTTAGTAGGGACCCAAGGGGGAGATACGCAGTATTTT
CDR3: CASSLVGTQGGDTQYF

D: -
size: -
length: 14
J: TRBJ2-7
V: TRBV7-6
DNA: TGTGCCAGCAGCTTAGGGCCCAGCTCCTACGAGCAGTACTTC
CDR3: CASSLGPSSYEQYF

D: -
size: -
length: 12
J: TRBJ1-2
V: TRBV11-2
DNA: TGTGCCAGCAGCTTAAACGGAGATGGCTACACCTTC
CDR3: CASSLNGDGYTF

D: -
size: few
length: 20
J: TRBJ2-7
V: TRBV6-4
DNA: TGTGCCAGCAGCAAACAGGGCTGCTACCCTGCTTACTGGAGCTCCTACGAGCAGTACTTC
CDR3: CASSKQGCYPAYWSSYEQYF

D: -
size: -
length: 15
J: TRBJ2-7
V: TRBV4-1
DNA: TGCGCCAGCAGCCAAGATCGAGGCTTCACCTACGAGCAGTACTTC
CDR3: CASSQDRGFTYEQYF

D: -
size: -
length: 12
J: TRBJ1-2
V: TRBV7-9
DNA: TGTTCCAGCAGCTTAATCTTGAGTGGCTACACCTTC
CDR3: CSSSLILSGYTF

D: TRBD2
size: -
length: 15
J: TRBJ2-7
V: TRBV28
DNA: TGTGCCAGCAGTCGTAGCGGGAGTCTCTCCTACGAGCAGTACTTC
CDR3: CASSRSGSLSYEQYF